A single sample gave rise to the 27 T cell receptor beta chains below, sequenced in a study of blood T cell repertoires in COVID-19. Assay used: immunoSEQ multiplex PCR; TCRdb lists only in-frame clones, some missing. The sample has 70,000 or so clones; roughly 87% are singletons. Sequencing input: peripheral blood. The origin of the receptors is a woman younger than 30 with acute or convalescent COVID-19.

This rearrangement joins TRBV30 to TRBJ2-3; D perhaps matches TRBD1 (6 bases). Germline CDR1 is GTSNPN and CDR2 is SVGIG (reference sequence). CDR3 length: 15 residues. Trimming took off 2 bases at V and 2 bases at J, with 14 bases between the two ends. As DNA, the CDR3 is TGTGCCTGGAGTCCAGACAGGCGAGACACAGATACGCAGTATTTT. It codes for CAWSPDRRDTDTQYF. The full variable domain, completed using reference TRBV30 and TRBJ2-3, is SQTIHQWPATLVQPVGSPLSLECTVEGTSNPNLYWYRQAAGRGLQLLFYSVGIGQISSEVPQNLSASRPQDRQFILSSKKLLLSDSGFYLCAWSPDRRDTDTQYFGPGTRLTVL.

The chain joins TRBV3-1 (or the pseudogene TRBV3-2) to TRBJ2-3; D gene uncertain. CDR3 length: 15 amino acids. Per germline, CDR1 LGHDT and CDR2 YNNKEL (reference sequence). The ends were cut back, 0 bases at V and 0 bases at J, with 7 bases in the middle. The CDR3 loop reads CASSQDAESTDTQYF. The CDR3 bases are TGTGCCAGCAGCCAAGACGCGGAGAGCACAGATACGCAGTATTTT.

V gene TRBV5-5 combines with J gene TRBJ1-5; D uncertain. CDR1 and CDR2 from the germline V gene are SGHKS and YYEKEE (reference sequence). CDR3 length equals 17 residues. The V gene lost 4 bases and the J gene lost 0 bases, with 17 bases spanning the gap. The CDR3 protein is CASSLGFEGYSNQPQHF. DNA of the CDR3: TGTGCCAGCAGCCTGGGTTTCGAGGGATATAGCAATCAGCCCCAGCATTTT.

A few counts support this clone. This sequence joins TRBV30 and TRBJ2-7; D might be TRBD1 (5 bases). CDR3 length: 14 amino acids. V gave up 2 bases and J gave up 3 bases, with 14 bases separating them. From germline, CDR1 is GTSNPN and CDR2 SVGIG (reference sequence). The DNA of the CDR3 is TGTGCCTGGAGTTGGACACAGGAAGACTACGAGCAGTACTTC. It encodes CAWSWTQEDYEQYF.

This rearrangement joins TRBV20-1 to TRBJ2-3; D is perhaps TRBD2 (6 bases). The CDR3 consists of 11 residues. The V end lost 5 bases, the J end lost 7 bases, and 10 bases lay between the germline ends. In germline, CDR1 is DFQATT, CDR2 SNEGSKA (reference sequence). CDR3 in amino acids: CSAYGGNTQYF. The CDR3 coding sequence is TGCAGTGCTTACGGCGGGAATACGCAGTATTTT.

This rearrangement joins TRBV7-6 to TRBJ1-4; TRBD1 is a possible D gene (5 bases). V was shortened by 4 bases and J by 8 bases, with 20 bases between the two germline ends. The CDR3 length is 16 residues. CDR1 is SGHVS and CDR2 is FNYEAQ in the germline V gene. CDR3 loop: CASSSGQAMRREKLFF. The CDR3 DNA is TGTGCCAGCAGCTCAGGACAAGCCATGCGAAGGGAAAAACTGTTTTTT. Full variable domain (rest looked up from reference TRBV7-6 and TRBJ1-4): GAGVSQSPRYKVTKRGQDVALRCDPISGHVSLYWYRQALGQGPEFLTYFNYEAQQDKSGLPNDRFSAERPEGSISTLTIQRTEQRDSAMYRCASSSGQAMRREKLFFGSGTQLSVL.

V usage is TRBV7-9 and J usage is TRBJ1-2; D might be TRBD1 (6 bases). CDR1 and CDR2 (germline): SEHNR, FQNEAQ (reference sequence). V was pared by 3 bases and J by 7 bases, with 18 bases between. This CDR3 spans 15 amino acids. CDR3 nucleotide sequence: TGTGCCAGCAGCTTGGCAGGGGCGACTAATTTTGGCTACACCTTC. Translating gives CASSLAGATNFGYTF.

The rearrangement joins TRBV5-6 to TRBJ1-1; D might be TRBD1 (6 bases). V was shortened by 0 bases and J by 0 bases, with 9 bases between the two germline ends. In germline, CDR1 is SGHDT, CDR2 YYEEEE. CDR3 length equals 15 residues. The CDR3 loop is CASSLVAGVNTEAFF. In DNA, the CDR3 is TGTGCCAGCAGCTTGGTAGCAGGGGTGAACACTGAAGCTTTCTTT. Filled out from reference TRBV5-6 and TRBJ1-1, the complete variable domain reads DAGVTQSPTHLIKTRGQQVTLRCSPKSGHDTVSWYQQALGQGPQFIFQYYEEEERQRGNFPDRFSGHQFPNYSSELNVNALLLGDSALYLCASSLVAGVNTEAFFGQGTRLTVV.

This clone turned up a few times. This chain connects TRBV6-5 to TRBJ1-1; a weak D match, TRBD1 (5 bases). The length of the CDR3 is 13 residues. V lost 8 bases, J lost 8 bases, and 18 bases lay in between. Germline lookup yields CDR1 MNHEY and CDR2 SVGAGI. CDR3 sequence: CASLSSIRAEAFF. CDR3 bases: TGTGCCAGCCTTAGTAGTATCAGGGCGGAAGCTTTCTTT.

The genes are TRBV28 and TRBJ1-1, with 8 bases fitting TRBD1. Germline V gene lookup returns CDR1 MDHEN and CDR2 SYDVKM. Trimming took 6 bases from V and 3 from J; bases not matched to a gene: 12. CDR3 length equals 16 residues. The CDR3 sequence is CASRRRMTGVDTEAFF. CDR3 nucleotides: TGTGCCAGCAGACGACGAATGACAGGGGTTGACACTGAAGCTTTCTTT.

The genes are TRBV7-2 and TRBJ1-2; weak D call: TRBD1 (5 bases). The CDR3 sequence is 14 residues long. Germline V gene lookup returns CDR1 SGHTA and CDR2 FQGNSA. The V and J ends lost 0 bases and 6 bases respectively, with 11 bases between them. CDR3 DNA: TGTGCCAGCAGCTTAGCTCAGGCAGGGAATGGCTACACCTTC. Translated, it gives CASSLAQAGNGYTF.

The chain carries TRBV24-1 and TRBJ2-1, with 11 nucleotides matching TRBD1. With 4 bases clipped from V and 4 bases from J, the junction kept 2 bases outside the gene matches. Germline-derived CDR1 and CDR2 are KGHDR and SFDVKD. This CDR3 has 15 residues. CDR3 amino acids: CATSDRDRGYNEQFF. The CDR3 nucleotides are TGTGCCACCAGTGACCGGGACAGGGGGTACAATGAGCAGTTCTTC.

This clone appeared a single time. The chain recombines TRBV28 with TRBJ2-1; tentatively, D is TRBD1 (5 bases). The CDR3 is made up of 11 amino acids. Between the trimmed V and J ends, which lost 6 bases and 10 bases, there was a span of 10 bases. Germline V gene sequence: CDR1 MDHEN, CDR2 SYDVKM. CDR3 residues: CASRRGWEQFF. The CDR3 nucleotides are TGTGCCAGCAGAAGGGGATGGGAGCAGTTCTTC.

V and J are TRBV5-1 and TRBJ2-1, with 7 bases lining up with TRBD2. The CDR3 spans 15 residues. With 4 bases clipped from V and 4 bases from J, the junction kept 8 bases outside the gene matches. CDR1 and CDR2 from the germline V gene are SGHRS and YFSETQ. The CDR3 DNA is TGCGCCAGCAGCCTCGCGGGAGTGGGGTACAATGAGCAGTTCTTC. Translated: CASSLAGVGYNEQFF.

This clone was detected once. The genes are TRBV1 and TRBJ1-4; TRBD1 is the table's D call and was not checked against the DNA. TRBV1 is a pseudogene. CDR3 size: 17 residues. The DNA of the CDR3 is TGCACCAGCAGCCAAGACGAGCAGGTCATGGGTAATGAAAAACTGTTTTTT. Its protein is CTSSQDEQVMGNEKLFF.

The chain uses TRBV6-2 or TRBV6-3 and TRBJ2-1, with D possibly being TRBD1 (5 bases). This CDR3 region has 11 residues. The V and J ends lost 4 bases and 9 bases respectively, with 7 bases between them. Germline V gene lookup returns CDR1 MNHEY and CDR2 SVGEGT. The CDR3 loop is CASSSRAEQFF. The CDR3 DNA follows: TGTGCCAGCAGTTCCAGGGCTGAGCAGTTCTTC.

This rearrangement joins TRBV3-1 (or the pseudogene TRBV3-2) to TRBJ1-1, with 7 bases lining up with TRBD1. From germline, CDR1 is LGHDT and CDR2 YNNKEL (reference sequence). The CDR3 has 16 amino acids. The V segment lost 6 bases and the J segment 4 bases; nucleotides outside the gene matches: 14. CDR3 in DNA: TGTGCCAGCAGTCCCCACCTGACAGGGTTGGTCACTGAAGCTTTCTTT. It encodes CASSPHLTGLVTEAFF.

This clone was counted only a few times. The chain carries TRBV7-2 and TRBJ2-7, with 7 nucleotides matching TRBD2. Per the germline V gene, CDR1 is SGHTA and CDR2 is FQGNSA. The CDR3 loop spans 15 amino acids. Losses at the gene ends were 1 base for V and 2 bases for J; bases not matched to a gene: 5. Here the CDR3 reads CASSLGAGSPYEQYF. The CDR3 DNA follows: TGTGCCAGCAGCTTAGGAGCGGGGTCCCCCTACGAGCAGTACTTC. The full variable domain, completed using reference TRBV7-2 and TRBJ2-7, is GAGVSQSPSNKVTEKGKDVELRCDPISGHTALYWYRQSLGQGLEFLIYFQGNSAPDKSGLPSDRFSAERTGGSVSTLTIQRTQQEDSAVYLCASSLGAGSPYEQYFGPGTRLTVT.

This sequence joins TRBV5-1 and TRBJ2-3; 7 positions agree with TRBD2. Germline trimming cut 0 bases from V and 1 base from J; bases unmatched to any gene: 8. Germline CDR1 is SGHRS and CDR2 is YFSETQ. CDR3 length equals 17 residues. The CDR3 bases are TGCGCCAGCAGCTTGGTTTGGCTAGCGGAGCGCACAGATACGCAGTATTTT. Its translation: CASSLVWLAERTDTQYF.

The CDR3 bases are TGTGCCAGTAGTATAGCTGGACAGATGAACACTGAAGCTTTCTTT. This sequence encodes CASSIAGQMNTEAFF. The chain joins TRBV19 to TRBJ1-1; tentatively, D is TRBD1 (6 bases). In germline, CDR1 is LNHDA, CDR2 SQIVND (reference sequence). This CDR3 spans 15 amino acids. Between the trimmed V and J ends, which lost 1 base and 0 bases, there was a span of 9 bases.

This rearrangement joins TRBV6-6 to TRBJ2-2; 13 bases line up with TRBD2. Germline lookup yields CDR1 MNHNY and CDR2 SVGAGI (reference sequence). The CDR3 has 15 residues. V was pared by 6 bases and J by 6 bases, with 4 bases of the junction left unmatched. CDR3 in DNA: TGTGCCAGCAGCCAAGGACTAGCGGGAGCCGGGGAGCTGTTTTTT. It specifies CASSQGLAGAGELFF.

This chain links TRBV2 with TRBJ2-1; 10 bases map to TRBD1. Per the germline V gene, CDR1 is SNHLY and CDR2 is FYNNEI. The CDR3 sequence is 16 residues long. The ends lost 6 bases at V and 3 bases at J; junction bases unmatched: 8. The CDR3 DNA reads TGTGCCAGCAGGCAGGGACAGGGGATACTCTACAATGAGCAGTTCTTC. It is translated as CASRQGQGILYNEQFF.

CDR3 coding DNA: TGTGCCAGCAGCATCTGGACAGGGGACGAGACCCAGTACTTC. This gives the protein CASSIWTGDETQYF. This sequence joins TRBV7-8 and TRBJ2-5, with 9 positions matching TRBD1. J lost 5 bases, V lost 5 bases, and 6 bases had no gene match. Per germline, CDR1 SGHVS and CDR2 FQNEAQ. CDR3 length: 14 residues.

The chain uses TRBV7-2 and TRBJ1-2; maybe TRBD1 (5 bases). Per germline, CDR1 SGHTA and CDR2 FQGNSA. CDR3 length equals 16 residues. The germline V and J ends were trimmed by 5 bases and 3 bases, with 19 bases remaining between them. CDR3: CASSPAGRAGDYGYTF. DNA of the CDR3: TGTGCCAGCAGCCCCGCTGGGAGGGCGGGGGACTATGGCTACACCTTC.

The chain joins TRBV6-1 to TRBJ2-2; TRBD1 matches 8 bases. Germline V gene data show CDR1 as MNHNS and CDR2 as SASEGT. The CDR3 has 15 residues. With V trimmed by 3 bases and J by 3 bases, 3 bases remained unmatched. CDR3 sequence (DNA): TGTGCCAGCAGTGACCAGGGGGCGTACACCGGGGAGCTGTTTTTT. This gives the protein CASSDQGAYTGELFF.

The CDR3: CASSLSGVKGADTQYF. CDR3 DNA sequence: TGTGCCAGCAGCTTGTCTGGGGTGAAGGGGGCAGATACGCAGTATTTT. The chain employs TRBV5-4 and TRBJ2-3; TRBD1 is a possible D gene (6 bases). Trimming shortened V by 1 base and J by 4 bases, and 16 bases separated the two germline ends. Germline CDR1 is SGHNT and CDR2 is YYREEE (reference sequence). CDR3 length: 16 amino acids. Looking up the rest from reference TRBV5-4 and TRBJ2-3 gives the full variable domain: ETGVTQSPTHLIKTRGQQVTLRCSSQSGHNTVSWYQQALGQGPQFIFQYYREEENGRGNFPPRFSGLQFPNYSSELNVNALELDDSALYLCASSLSGVKGADTQYFGPGTRLTVL.

The rearrangement links TRBV19 to TRBJ1-4, with TRBD1 identical over 7 bases. Germline assignment: CDR1 LNHDA and CDR2 SQIVND (reference sequence). The V and J ends lost 4 bases and 3 bases, in that order; junction bases with no gene match: 5. CDR3 size: 15 residues. CDR3 protein: CASSTPGQPNEKLFF. DNA of the CDR3: TGTGCCAGTAGTACCCCGGGACAGCCTAATGAAAAACTGTTTTTT.